This TCR beta chain emerged from a study of cytomegalovirus exposure and HLA in healthy donors. On the study more broadly: The early release's HLA-typed donors yielded tens of millions of unique TCRs. The study's findings and limits: Clonal expansion, a later analysis showed, was greater in HLA-associated TCR beta chains than in equally common others.

As regards this clone: The antigen remains unidentified.

Healthy bone marrow donors formed the donor group. PCR involved 60 Vbeta and 13 Jbeta primers. Some clones are missing from TCRdb's copy, which holds only in-frame ones; the method was immunoSEQ multiplex PCR. The table has approximately 120,000 clones, over 60% seen once. The specimen sequenced was PBMCs. The clonotype originates from a woman aged 55-75 years in good health and CMV-seropositive.

CDR3 region: CASSGRGGATYEQYF. The CDR3 nucleotides are TGTGCCAGCTCGGGACGGGGCGGGGCCACCTACGAGCAGTACTTC. The chain combines TRBV18 with TRBJ2-7; a weak D match, TRBD2 (6 bases). This CDR3 contains 15 residues. The germline gives CDR1 KGHSH, CDR2 LQKENI. The V end lost 6 bases, the J end lost 2 bases, and 17 bases lay between the germline ends.